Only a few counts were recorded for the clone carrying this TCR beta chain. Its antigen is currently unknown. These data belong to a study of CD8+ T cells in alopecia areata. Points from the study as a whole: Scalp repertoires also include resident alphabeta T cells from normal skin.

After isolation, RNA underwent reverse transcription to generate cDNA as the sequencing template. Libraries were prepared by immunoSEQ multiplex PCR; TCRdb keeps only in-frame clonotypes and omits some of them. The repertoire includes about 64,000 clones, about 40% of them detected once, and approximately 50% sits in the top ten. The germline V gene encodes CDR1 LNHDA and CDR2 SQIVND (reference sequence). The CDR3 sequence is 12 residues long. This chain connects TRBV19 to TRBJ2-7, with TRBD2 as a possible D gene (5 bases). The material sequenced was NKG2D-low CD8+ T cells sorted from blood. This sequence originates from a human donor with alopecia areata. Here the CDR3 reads CAPRRGSYEQYF. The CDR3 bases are TGTGCTCCGCGACGGGGTTCCTACGAGCAGTACTTC.